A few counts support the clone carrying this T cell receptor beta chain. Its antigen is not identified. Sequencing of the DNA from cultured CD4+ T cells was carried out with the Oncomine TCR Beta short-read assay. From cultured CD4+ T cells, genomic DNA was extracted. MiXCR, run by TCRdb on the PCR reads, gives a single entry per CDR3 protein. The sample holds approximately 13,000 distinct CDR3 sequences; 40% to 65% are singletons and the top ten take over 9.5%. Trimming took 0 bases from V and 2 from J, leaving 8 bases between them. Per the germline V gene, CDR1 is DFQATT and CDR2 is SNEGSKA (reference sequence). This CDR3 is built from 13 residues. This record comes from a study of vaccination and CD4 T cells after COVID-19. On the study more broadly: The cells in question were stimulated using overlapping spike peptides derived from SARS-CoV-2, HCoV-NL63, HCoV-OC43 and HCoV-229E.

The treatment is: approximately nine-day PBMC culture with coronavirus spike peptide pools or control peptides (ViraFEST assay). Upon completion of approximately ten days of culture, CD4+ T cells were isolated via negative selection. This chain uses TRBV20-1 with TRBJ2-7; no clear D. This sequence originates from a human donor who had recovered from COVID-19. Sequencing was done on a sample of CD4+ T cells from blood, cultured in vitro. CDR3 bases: TGCAGTGCTAGAGACAGGAGAACCTACGAGCAGTACTTC. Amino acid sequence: CSARDRRTYEQYF.